This passage covers 18 T cell receptor beta chains from one sample sequenced in a study of healthy donors' naive CD4 and CD8 T cells (dated by TCRdb to between 2014 and 2017). Sequencing took place on a 454 GS FLX Titanium. A previously published linear amplification protocol was used to construct TCR libraries from around 0.45 ug of total RNA. TCRdb itself trimmed the public reads at Q25 with fastp, ran MiXCR and retained productive beta chains. Rows matching on CDR3 protein sequence are summarized as one entry with the most common DNA and genes. The sample table shows about 200,000 distinct CDR3 sequences, and 65% to 75% are seen once. The ten largest make up 2.3% of the sample. The source material was naive CD4+ and CD8+ T cells sorted from blood, pooled from several donors. Interpreted using the paper, the cell subset or site label stands for: FACS-sorted naive CD4+ (CD45RO-CD45RA+) and naive CD8+ (CD45RA+CD27bright) T cells. The receptor set was obtained from a pool of human donors in good health; the sample pools cells from several healthy donors.

V and J are TRBV27 and TRBJ1-1; D unresolved. CDR1 and CDR2 (germline): MNHEY, SMNVEV (reference sequence). Trimming left V 8 bases short and J 0 bases short, with 10 bases between. This CDR3 region has 13 residues. In DNA, the CDR3 is TGTGCCAGCGGCCCACAGATGAACACTGAAGCTTTCTTT. Its protein product is CASGPQMNTEAFF.

This chain connects TRBV19 to TRBJ2-2, with D possibly TRBD2 on 6 matching bases. The V gene lost 8 bases and the J gene lost 5 bases, with 15 bases spanning the gap. The CDR3 extends over 14 amino acids. Germline V CDR1 and CDR2: LNHDA, SQIVND (reference sequence). CDR3 nucleotides: TGTGCCAGTGGCGTAGCGGCTAAGACCGGGGAGCTGTTTTTT. Translating it yields CASGVAAKTGELFF.

The gene calls are TRBV4-3 and TRBJ1-5, with a tentative D call TRBD1 (6 bases). The CDR3 totals 15 residues. Germline V gene lookup returns CDR1 LGHNA and CDR2 YSLEER. Trimming stripped 0 bases from V and 2 bases from J, with 8 bases between. CDR3 DNA sequence: TGCGCCAGCAGCCAAGAGTACAGGGGCAATCAGCCCCAGCATTTT. Translated, it gives CASSQEYRGNQPQHF.

The chain is built from TRBV6-4 and TRBJ2-1; D call uncertain. Germline CDR1 MRHNA, CDR2 SNTAGT. The CDR3 is made up of 13 amino acids. V was cut by 5 bases and J by 2 bases, with 7 bases left in between. CDR3 DNA: TGTGCCAGCAGTCCAGGACCCTACAATGAGCAGTTCTTC. Translating gives CASSPGPYNEQFF.

This chain uses TRBV5-6 with TRBJ2-7; 8 positions match TRBD1. Trimming at V came to 0 bases and at J to 8 bases, leaving 4 bases not matched to a gene. The germline CDR1 and CDR2 sequences are SGHDT and YYEEEE. The CDR3 contains 13 residues. The CDR3 nucleotides are TGTGCCAGCAGCTTGGATGACAGGGGACAGCAGTACTTC. Translated: CASSLDDRGQQYF. Supplemented by reference TRBV5-6 and TRBJ2-7, the full variable domain reads DAGVTQSPTHLIKTRGQQVTLRCSPKSGHDTVSWYQQALGQGPQFIFQYYEEEERQRGNFPDRFSGHQFPNYSSELNVNALLLGDSALYLCASSLDDRGQQYFGPGTRLTVT.

This clonotype was detected a few times. This rearrangement joins TRBV29-1 to TRBJ2-3, with unresolved D. V dropped 5 bases and J dropped 6 bases, with 9 bases sitting between them. The CDR3 has 11 amino acids. Germline loops: CDR1 SQVTM, CDR2 ANQGSEA. Here the CDR3 DNA reads TGCAGCGTTCTCCCTGGCGATACGCAGTATTTT. As protein: CSVLPGDTQYF.

V is TRBV5-1 and J is TRBJ1-1; D call uncertain. Trimming removed 2 bases from V and 2 bases from J, with 7 bases in between. Germline V gene data show CDR1 as SGHRS and CDR2 as YFSETQ. The CDR3 consists of 13 residues. CDR3 loop: CASSFDRNTEAFF. CDR3 DNA: TGCGCCAGCAGCTTCGATCGTAACACTGAAGCTTTCTTT.

This clonotype was seen more than once but under ten times. The chain employs TRBV29-1 and TRBJ2-3, with a possible D match to TRBD2 (6 bases). There are 15 residues in the CDR3. V was shortened by 2 bases and J by 2 bases, with 14 bases between the two germline ends. Germline-derived CDR1 and CDR2 are SQVTM and ANQGSEA. The CDR3 loop is CSVETSNNPTDTQYF. For the CDR3, the DNA is TGCAGCGTTGAAACTAGCAACAACCCCACAGATACGCAGTATTTT.

This clonotype turned up a few times. The V and J genes are TRBV29-1 and TRBJ2-5; D gene unclear. The CDR3 runs to 13 residues. Germline V gives CDR1 SQVTM, CDR2 ANQGSEA. Trimming cost V 3 bases and J 5 bases, with 13 bases left between them. In DNA, the CDR3 is TGCAGCGTTGACCTTAGGATAAGGGAGACCCAGTACTTC. It codes for CSVDLRIRETQYF.

V and J are TRBV14 and TRBJ2-3, with D maybe TRBD2 (5 bases). Trimming pared 4 bases from V and 6 bases from J, leaving 14 bases between. CDR3 length: 14 residues. Germline CDR1 SGHDN, CDR2 FVKESK. In nucleotides, the CDR3 is TGTGCCAGCAGCCCGGACTCACACGGCGATACGCAGTATTTT. Protein product: CASSPDSHGDTQYF.

V gene TRBV5-4 combines with J gene TRBJ2-7; 7 bases line up with TRBD1. The CDR3 runs 14 residues. Germline V CDR1 and CDR2: SGHNT, YYREEE (reference sequence). V shed 4 bases, J shed 5 bases, and the junction held 9 bases outside the gene matches. The CDR3: CASSPPNTGDEQYF. CDR3 bases: TGTGCCAGCAGCCCTCCGAACACAGGGGACGAGCAGTACTTC.

The genes are TRBV19 and TRBJ2-1; 10 nucleotides agree with TRBD2. Germline lookup yields CDR1 LNHDA and CDR2 SQIVND (reference sequence). CDR3 length: 15 amino acids. V shed 3 bases and J 7 bases; nucleotides not matched to a gene: 6. The CDR3 is CASSITSGTGNEQFF. The DNA of the CDR3 is TGTGCCAGTAGTATTACTAGCGGGACGGGTAATGAGCAGTTCTTC.

This clonotype was seen only a few times. This rearrangement joins TRBV29-1 to TRBJ1-5; D perhaps matches TRBD1 (5 bases). Germline loops: CDR1 SQVTM, CDR2 ANQGSEA. The CDR3 totals 13 residues. Between the trimmed V and J ends, which lost 4 bases and 2 bases, there was a span of 9 bases. CDR3 coding DNA: TGCAGCGTTGTCGGAGGGGGCAATCAGCCCCAGCATTTT. Protein: CSVVGGGNQPQHF.

The V call is TRBV29-1, the J call TRBJ1-1; no reliable D call. The germline V gene encodes CDR1 SQVTM and CDR2 ANQGSEA. V dropped 7 bases and J dropped 3 bases, with 6 bases sitting between them. This CDR3 spans 10 amino acids. DNA for the CDR3: TGCAGCGCTTGGGACACTGAAGCTTTCTTT. Protein: CSAWDTEAFF.

The DNA for the CDR3 is TGTGCCAGCAGCTTAACAGGGTGGCGGGGGGTTCCAGATACGCAGTATTTT. Translation: CASSLTGWRGVPDTQYF. The chain carries TRBV7-2 and TRBJ2-3; 8 bases match TRBD2. There are 17 residues in the CDR3. The trim removed 2 bases at V and 4 bases at J, leaving 11 bases unmatched. Germline loops: CDR1 SGHTA, CDR2 FQGNSA.

The J gene is TRBJ2-7, the V gene TRBV2; 13 nucleotides match TRBD2. Germline lookup yields CDR1 SNHLY and CDR2 FYNNEI. This CDR3 spans 15 amino acids. Trimming at V came to 6 bases and at J to 3 bases, leaving 5 bases not matched to a gene. DNA for the CDR3: TGTGCCAGCAGCCAAGGGACTAGCGGGATCTACGAGCAGTACTTC. Amino acid sequence: CASSQGTSGIYEQYF.

The genes are TRBV10-3 and TRBJ2-7, with TRBD1 matching over 7 bases. Germline CDR1 is ENHRY and CDR2 is SYGVKD. The CDR3 contains 12 residues. The V and J ends lost 10 bases and 2 bases, in that order; junction bases with no gene match: 5. Written as DNA, the CDR3 is TGTGCCAGCAACAGGGGAGCCTACGAGCAGTACTTC. Protein product: CASNRGAYEQYF.

CDR3 bases: TGCGCCAGCTCTCCGGGACAGGGACCGAACACTGAAGCTTTCTTT. It translates to CASSPGQGPNTEAFF. This chain uses TRBV10-2 with TRBJ1-1, with 9 bases lining up with TRBD1. The CDR3 contains 15 residues. Germline lookup yields CDR1 WSHSY and CDR2 SAAADI. V lost 8 bases and J lost 1; bases outside the gene matches: 8.